This note documents a single TCR beta chain sequence. Its antigen is currently not known. Base quality data are lacking; no much larger clone is found one base away. The immunoSEQ Assay, a bias-controlled multiplex PCR, was used to amplify TCRbeta CDR3 regions from genomic DNA. From the authors' description of their analysis: Nucleated cell counts per sample were estimated from amplification of reference gene primers within the assay. To quantify the absolute abundance of each unique TCRbeta CDR3 rearrangement, sequence reads were collapsed and filtered. For each sample, productive Simpson clonality was calculated as the square root of Simpson's diversity index over productive rearrangements. Sourced from immuneACCESS, this table was stored by TCRdb with only in-frame sequences that have V and J called. A share of the clones is absent; for the studies checked, an unresolved V gene accounts for under half, and the remainder has no known explanation. V, J and clone size are taken as reported in that table, and D and trimming were inferred from the DNA itself. This sample lists about 130,000 clones; about nine tenths were detected once. The top ten clones comprise about 4.4% of the sample.

Participants in the prospective study were enrolled through a virtual design, were aged roughly 18 to 100 years, and lived in approximately 25 United States geographic areas. In the prospective study, cohorts were assigned on the basis of participant-reported clinical history obtained from a screening survey and a study questionnaire. Recovered participants in ImmuneRACE Cohort 3 were defined as having two consecutive negative NP/OP PCR tests, clearance from a healthcare professional, or resolution of symptoms. In the prospective study, whole blood, serum and a nasopharyngeal or oropharyngeal swab were collected from each participant by mobile phlebotomists. Participants in the prospective study had the option to provide additional blood draws and questionnaires over a 2-month period. Prospective study blood samples were shipped either frozen or at room temperature before DNA extraction. This record comes from a study of blood T cell repertoires in COVID-19 (dated by TCRdb to 2018 to 2021). Notes on the research overall: Collaborator samples came from the United States, Italy and Spain and covered acute and convalescent phases of COVID-19. The repertoires were released in a freely available public database meant as a resource for research on the immune response to SARS-CoV-2. Samples came from the ongoing ImmuneRACE study (first 160 participants) plus 1,254 subjects from 6 global collaborators. HLA class I and class II types, where available, came from metadata supplied by the sample provider rather than from assay-based typing. The material from the prospective study consisted of cDNA or gDNA derived from T cells, B-cell-depleted T cells, or PBMCs. Deeply sampled blood TCRbeta repertoires from subjects exposed to, actively infected with, or recovered from COVID-19 were included in the dataset. The sample metadata nearly always contained a de-identified subject ID, COVID-19 status, age in years and sex.

Broad study findings and their caveats: The amount of clinical and demographic metadata varied by source and participant and was provided uncurated.

The receptor was isolated from a man aged 45-65 years who had recovered from COVID-19. Sequencing input: PBMCs or T cells enriched from blood (not recorded which).

The DNA sequence follows: TGTGCCAGCAGTGTTGGGGGGAGTAATTCACCCCTCCACTTT. Its translation is CASSVGGSNSPLHF. The chain was built from TRBV6-4 and TRBJ1-6; TRBD1 is possibly the D segment (5 matching bases). CDR1 and CDR2 (MRHNA, SNTAGT) derive from the germline V gene. There are 14 amino acids in the CDR3, from cysteine to phenylalanine inclusive. This entry keeps only the CDR3 DNA: 42 bases, framed from base 1. V is reduced by 4 bases and J by 6 bases, leaving a spacing of 10 bases between them.